These T cell receptor beta chains were read from a single sample in a study of T cells after yellow fever vaccination. TCRdb fed the 5' RACE reads into MiXCR, producing one record per CDR3 protein. The data contain around 550,000 distinct CDR3 sequences, less than 20% of them singletons. This specimen consisted of PBMCs, obtained 15 days after the yellow fever booster vaccination. These receptors were taken from a man aged 25-45 years who received the YFV17D yellow fever vaccine. Both conserved end residues are part of each CDR3. The D gene is left open where the match is weak. The size field is filled for only some rows; it gives once, few, many or a size class.

D gene: TRBD1
clone size: .
V gene: TRBV5-8
J gene: TRBJ1-5
CDR3 protein: CASSQGQTYSNQPQHF
CDR3 DNA: TGTGCCAGCAGCCAGGGACAGACATATAGCAATCAGCCCCAGCATTTT

D gene: .
clone size: .
V gene: TRBV18
J gene: TRBJ1-1
CDR3 protein: CASSPTTEAFF
CDR3 DNA: TGTGCCAGCTCACCTACCACTGAAGCTTTCTTT

D gene: .
clone size: few
V gene: TRBV5-1
J gene: TRBJ2-2
CDR3 protein: CASSYTGATRTGELFF
CDR3 DNA: TGCGCCAGCAGTTATACGGGGGCAACTAGGACCGGGGAGCTGTTTTTT

D gene: .
clone size: .
V gene: TRBV18
J gene: TRBJ2-1
CDR3 protein: CASSPQGTNNEQFF
CDR3 DNA: TGTGCCAGCTCACCACAGGGTACCAACAATGAGCAGTTCTTC

D gene: TRBD1
clone size: few
V gene: TRBV7-8
J gene: TRBJ2-7
CDR3 protein: CASSRQGAAYEQYF
CDR3 DNA: TGTGCCAGCAGTCGTCAGGGGGCGGCCTACGAGCAGTACTTC

D gene: .
clone size: few
V gene: TRBV7-2
J gene: TRBJ2-2
CDR3 protein: CASSLRTVNTGELFF
CDR3 DNA: TGTGCCAGCAGCTTGCGGACAGTTAACACCGGGGAGCTGTTTTTT

D gene: .
clone size: .
V gene: TRBV3-1
J gene: TRBJ2-7
CDR3 protein: CASSQMGGHSYEQYF
CDR3 DNA: TGTGCCAGCAGCCAGATGGGGGGCCACTCCTACGAGCAGTACTTC

D gene: .
clone size: few
V gene: TRBV28
J gene: TRBJ2-5
CDR3 protein: CASSLGQSRQTQYF
CDR3 DNA: TGTGCCAGCAGTTTAGGGCAGAGCAGGCAGACCCAGTACTTC

D gene: TRBD2
clone size: .
V gene: TRBV7-2
J gene: TRBJ2-1
CDR3 protein: CASSLGSGRALNEQFF
CDR3 DNA: TGTGCCAGCAGCTTAGGTAGCGGGAGGGCCCTCAATGAGCAGTTCTTC

D gene: TRBD2
clone size: few
V gene: TRBV30
J gene: TRBJ2-7
CDR3 protein: CAWNFPLTSGRYEQYF
CDR3 DNA: TGTGCCTGGAACTTCCCCCTGACTAGCGGGAGGTACGAGCAGTACTTC

D gene: TRBD2
clone size: .
V gene: TRBV10-3
J gene: TRBJ2-1
CDR3 protein: CAIRGSTLAGGGEQFF
CDR3 DNA: TGTGCCATCAGGGGCTCTACACTAGCGGGAGGCGGGGAGCAGTTCTTC

D gene: .
clone size: .
V gene: TRBV7-2
J gene: TRBJ2-2
CDR3 protein: CASSLSRASGELFF
CDR3 DNA: TGTGCCAGCAGCTTAAGCAGGGCATCCGGGGAGCTGTTTTTT

D gene: TRBD1
clone size: .
V gene: TRBV5-1
J gene: TRBJ1-1
CDR3 protein: CASSPGGGLGTEAFF
CDR3 DNA: TGCGCCAGCAGCCCAGGGGGTGGCCTGGGCACTGAAGCTTTCTTT

D gene: .
clone size: few
V gene: TRBV20-1
J gene: TRBJ1-5
CDR3 protein: CSASRGGYSNQPQHF
CDR3 DNA: TGCAGTGCTAGTCGGGGGGGATATAGCAATCAGCCCCAGCATTTT

D gene: .
clone size: few
V gene: TRBV29-1
J gene: TRBJ1-1
CDR3 protein: CSVTGLMNTEAFF
CDR3 DNA: TGCAGCGTTACAGGGCTGATGAACACTGAAGCTTTCTTT

D gene: .
clone size: .
V gene: TRBV12-3/TRBV12-4
J gene: TRBJ2-1
CDR3 protein: CASSYNGPRDEQFF
CDR3 DNA: TGTGCCAGCAGCTACAACGGGCCCAGGGATGAGCAGTTCTTC

D gene: .
clone size: few
V gene: TRBV5-1
J gene: TRBJ1-1
CDR3 protein: CASSAQGEAFF
CDR3 DNA: TGCGCCAGCAGCGCACAGGGCGAAGCTTTCTTT

D gene: .
clone size: few
V gene: TRBV21-1
J gene: TRBJ2-7
CDR3 protein: CASFREQYF
CDR3 DNA: TGTGCCAGCTTTCGCGAGCAGTACTTC

D gene: TRBD2
clone size: few
V gene: TRBV7-8
J gene: TRBJ2-3
CDR3 protein: CASSFFSGASTDTQYF
CDR3 DNA: TGTGCCAGCAGCTTCTTTAGCGGGGCTAGCACAGATACGCAGTATTTT

D gene: .
clone size: .
V gene: TRBV2
J gene: TRBJ2-2
CDR3 protein: CASSVHQSGTGELFF
CDR3 DNA: TGTGCCAGCAGTGTCCACCAATCGGGCACCGGGGAGCTGTTTTTT

D gene: TRBD2
clone size: few
V gene: TRBV27
J gene: TRBJ2-7
CDR3 protein: CASSFGLAVLKEQYF
CDR3 DNA: TGTGCCAGCAGTTTCGGACTAGCGGTTTTAAAGGAGCAGTACTTC

D gene: .
clone size: .
V gene: TRBV7-9
J gene: TRBJ1-2
CDR3 protein: CASSFDTGDGYTF
CDR3 DNA: TGTGCCAGCAGCTTTGACACGGGAGACGGCTACACCTTC

D gene: TRBD2
clone size: few
V gene: TRBV11-2
J gene: TRBJ2-2
CDR3 protein: CASSSYRLAGGITGELFF
CDR3 DNA: TGTGCCAGCAGCTCATATAGACTAGCGGGAGGTATCACCGGGGAGCTGTTTTTT

D gene: .
clone size: .
V gene: TRBV4-3
J gene: TRBJ1-1
CDR3 protein: CASSQGGGGSIEAFF
CDR3 DNA: TGCGCCAGCAGCCAAGGAGGCGGGGGGAGCATTGAAGCTTTCTTT

D gene: TRBD2
clone size: .
V gene: TRBV7-6
J gene: TRBJ2-1
CDR3 protein: CASSPRLAGGLEQFF
CDR3 DNA: TGTGCCAGCAGCCCCCGGCTAGCGGGAGGGCTTGAGCAGTTCTTC

D gene: .
clone size: .
V gene: TRBV29-1
J gene: TRBJ1-4
CDR3 protein: CSGGRSGKLFF
CDR3 DNA: TGCAGCGGCGGACGGTCAGGGAAACTGTTTTTT

D gene: TRBD2
clone size: few
V gene: TRBV6-2/TRBV6-3
J gene: TRBJ2-1
CDR3 protein: CASSTLAWQSYNEQFF
CDR3 DNA: TGTGCCAGCAGTACACTAGCGTGGCAATCCTACAATGAGCAGTTCTTC

D gene: .
clone size: few
V gene: TRBV6-2/TRBV6-3
J gene: TRBJ1-1
CDR3 protein: CASSWTENTEAFF
CDR3 DNA: TGTGCCAGCAGTTGGACAGAGAACACTGAAGCTTTCTTT

D gene: .
clone size: .
V gene: TRBV14
J gene: TRBJ2-5
CDR3 protein: CATRNHGF
CDR3 DNA: TGTGCCACCAGGAACCACGGGTTC

D gene: TRBD2
clone size: many
V gene: TRBV5-1
J gene: TRBJ2-3
CDR3 protein: CASSLEIAGDTDTQYF
CDR3 DNA: TGCGCCAGCAGCTTGGAAATAGCGGGGGACACAGATACGCAGTATTTT

D gene: .
clone size: .
V gene: TRBV20-1
J gene: TRBJ2-7
CDR3 protein: CSARSNQRYEQYF
CDR3 DNA: TGCAGTGCTAGATCGAATCAGCGGTACGAGCAGTACTTC

D gene: .
clone size: few
V gene: TRBV7-2
J gene: TRBJ2-1
CDR3 protein: CASSRVGAYEQFF
CDR3 DNA: TGTGCCAGCAGCCGAGTCGGGGCGTATGAGCAGTTCTTC

D gene: .
clone size: .
V gene: TRBV20-1
J gene: TRBJ1-1
CDR3 protein: CSAPRTVLNTEAFF
CDR3 DNA: TGCAGTGCCCCTCGGACAGTTCTGAACACTGAAGCTTTCTTT

D gene: .
clone size: .
V gene: TRBV7-6
J gene: TRBJ2-1
CDR3 protein: CASSLLGDGAEQFF
CDR3 DNA: TGTGCCAGCAGCTTACTCGGGGATGGGGCTGAGCAGTTCTTC

D gene: .
clone size: .
V gene: TRBV20-1
J gene: TRBJ1-3
CDR3 protein: CSARQGSGNTIYF
CDR3 DNA: TGCAGTGCTAGACAGGGATCTGGAAACACCATATATTTT

D gene: .
clone size: few
V gene: TRBV7-9
J gene: TRBJ2-7
CDR3 protein: CASSSSGQGLGEQYF
CDR3 DNA: TGTGCCAGCAGCTCGAGCGGTCAGGGCTTAGGGGAGCAGTACTTC

D gene: .
clone size: few
V gene: TRBV10-3
J gene: TRBJ1-2
CDR3 protein: CAISPSGYGYTF
CDR3 DNA: TGTGCCATCAGTCCGAGCGGATATGGCTACACCTTC

D gene: .
clone size: few
V gene: TRBV4-1
J gene: TRBJ1-2
CDR3 protein: CASSQERGLGYTF
CDR3 DNA: TGCGCCAGCAGCCAAGAAAGAGGACTTGGCTACACCTTC

D gene: .
clone size: many
V gene: TRBV19
J gene: TRBJ1-5
CDR3 protein: CASSIGGQGNQPQHF
CDR3 DNA: TGTGCCAGTAGTATCGGGGGGCAAGGCAATCAGCCCCAGCATTTT

D gene: TRBD2
clone size: .
V gene: TRBV29-1
J gene: TRBJ2-3
CDR3 protein: CSVDLAGQDTQYF
CDR3 DNA: TGCAGCGTTGATCTAGCGGGACAAGATACGCAGTATTTT

D gene: TRBD1
clone size: few
V gene: TRBV6-2/TRBV6-3
J gene: TRBJ1-5
CDR3 protein: CASGTVLSNQPQHF
CDR3 DNA: TGTGCCAGCGGGACAGTTCTTAGCAATCAGCCCCAGCATTTT

D gene: TRBD2
clone size: .
V gene: TRBV3-1
J gene: TRBJ2-7
CDR3 protein: CASSGTSPRQYF
CDR3 DNA: TGTGCCAGCAGCGGGACTAGCCCTCGGCAGTACTTC

D gene: .
clone size: few
V gene: TRBV28
J gene: TRBJ2-2
CDR3 protein: CASSSSHTGELFF
CDR3 DNA: TGTGCCAGCAGTTCCTCCCACACCGGGGAGCTGTTTTTT

D gene: .
clone size: .
V gene: TRBV7-2
J gene: TRBJ2-5
CDR3 protein: CASSQRGRWSETQYF
CDR3 DNA: TGTGCCAGCAGCCAGCGAGGACGGTGGAGTGAGACCCAGTACTTC

D gene: TRBD1
clone size: .
V gene: TRBV6-1
J gene: TRBJ2-2
CDR3 protein: CASSDRGGTGELFF
CDR3 DNA: TGTGCCAGCAGCGACAGGGGCGGCACCGGGGAGCTGTTTTTT

D gene: TRBD1
clone size: .
V gene: TRBV20-1
J gene: TRBJ1-5
CDR3 protein: CSAKTGGAEPQHF
CDR3 DNA: TGCAGTGCCAAAACAGGGGGCGCTGAGCCCCAGCATTTT

D gene: .
clone size: few
V gene: TRBV7-9
J gene: TRBJ2-1
CDR3 protein: CASSFGGAFYNEQFF
CDR3 DNA: TGTGCCAGCAGCTTCGGGGGCGCCTTCTACAATGAGCAGTTCTTC

D gene: TRBD1
clone size: .
V gene: TRBV28
J gene: TRBJ2-1
CDR3 protein: CASRTESGQGFNEQFF
CDR3 DNA: TGTGCCAGCAGAACCGAATCGGGACAGGGCTTCAATGAGCAGTTCTTC

D gene: .
clone size: .
V gene: TRBV24-1
J gene: TRBJ1-5
CDR3 protein: CATGAYNSNQPQHF
CDR3 DNA: TGTGCCACCGGGGCCTACAATAGCAATCAGCCCCAGCATTTT

D gene: .
clone size: few
V gene: TRBV5-6
J gene: TRBJ2-2
CDR3 protein: CASTPGGGTNTGELFF
CDR3 DNA: TGTGCCAGCACCCCCGGGGGCGGAACGAACACCGGGGAGCTGTTTTTT

D gene: .
clone size: .
V gene: TRBV27
J gene: TRBJ2-2
CDR3 protein: CASSLLWVRGTGELFF
CDR3 DNA: TGTGCCAGCAGTTTATTATGGGTGAGGGGTACCGGGGAGCTGTTTTTT

D gene: TRBD2
clone size: few
V gene: TRBV27
J gene: TRBJ2-7
CDR3 protein: CASSLGLAGGRNEQYF
CDR3 DNA: TGTGCCAGCAGTCTGGGACTAGCGGGAGGGAGGAACGAGCAGTACTTC

D gene: .
clone size: .
V gene: TRBV12-3/TRBV12-4
J gene: TRBJ1-5
CDR3 protein: CASSLQTGQPQHF
CDR3 DNA: TGTGCCAGCAGTCTACAGACGGGTCAGCCCCAGCATTTT